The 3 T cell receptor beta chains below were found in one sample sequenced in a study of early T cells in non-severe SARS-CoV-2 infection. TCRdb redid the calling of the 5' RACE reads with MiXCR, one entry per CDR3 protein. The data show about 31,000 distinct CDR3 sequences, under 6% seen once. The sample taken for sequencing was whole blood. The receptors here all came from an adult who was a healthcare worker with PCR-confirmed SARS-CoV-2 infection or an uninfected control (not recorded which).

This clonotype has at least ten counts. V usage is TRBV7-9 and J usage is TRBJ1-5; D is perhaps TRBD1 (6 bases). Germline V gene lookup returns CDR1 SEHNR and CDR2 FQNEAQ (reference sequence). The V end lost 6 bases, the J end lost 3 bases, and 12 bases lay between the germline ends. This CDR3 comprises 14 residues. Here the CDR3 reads CASSRTDTNQPQHF. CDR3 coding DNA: TGTGCCAGCAGTCGGACAGACACCAATCAGCCCCAGCATTTT.

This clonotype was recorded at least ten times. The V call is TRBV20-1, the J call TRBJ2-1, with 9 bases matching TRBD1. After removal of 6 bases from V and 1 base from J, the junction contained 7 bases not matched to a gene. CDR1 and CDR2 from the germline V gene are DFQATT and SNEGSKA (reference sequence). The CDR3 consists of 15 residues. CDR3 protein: CSAAGTGKSYNEQFF. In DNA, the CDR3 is TGCAGTGCCGCCGGGACAGGGAAATCCTACAATGAGCAGTTCTTC.

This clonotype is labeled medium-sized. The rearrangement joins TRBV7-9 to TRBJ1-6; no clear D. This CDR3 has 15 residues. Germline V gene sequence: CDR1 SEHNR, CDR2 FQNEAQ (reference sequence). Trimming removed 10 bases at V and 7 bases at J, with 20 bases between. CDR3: CATSRMRGGNSPLHF. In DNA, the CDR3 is TGTGCCACATCGAGAATGCGCGGAGGGAATTCACCCCTCCACTTT.